This T cell receptor beta chain was documented in a study of blood T cell repertoires in COVID-19. Study background: The United States, Italy and Spain supplied acute and convalescent COVID-19 samples. PBMCs, B-cell-depleted T cells, or T cells were the source of the cDNA or gDNA that made up the material.

Germline CDR1 is MNHEY and CDR2 is SVGAGI. The CDR3 runs 16 residues. V dropped 2 bases and J dropped 4 bases, with 17 bases sitting between them. In the original workflow: Estimated nucleated cell counts came from reference gene primer amplification. Only in-frame clones appear in the TCRdb table, and some are missing; sequencing was by immunoSEQ multiplex PCR. V and J calls and clone size are copied from that table; D and trimming were computed from the DNA. The sample consists of about 170,000 clones, over 80% of them appearing once. The gene calls are TRBV6-5 and TRBJ1-2; TRBD1 is a possible D gene (6 bases). The source material was peripheral blood. This receptor was identified in a woman aged 80 or over with active or convalescent COVID-19. CDR3 bases: TGTGCCAGCAGTTACCCAGAGGGCCAGGGGAGCTATGGCTACACCTTC. It codes for CASSYPEGQGSYGYTF.